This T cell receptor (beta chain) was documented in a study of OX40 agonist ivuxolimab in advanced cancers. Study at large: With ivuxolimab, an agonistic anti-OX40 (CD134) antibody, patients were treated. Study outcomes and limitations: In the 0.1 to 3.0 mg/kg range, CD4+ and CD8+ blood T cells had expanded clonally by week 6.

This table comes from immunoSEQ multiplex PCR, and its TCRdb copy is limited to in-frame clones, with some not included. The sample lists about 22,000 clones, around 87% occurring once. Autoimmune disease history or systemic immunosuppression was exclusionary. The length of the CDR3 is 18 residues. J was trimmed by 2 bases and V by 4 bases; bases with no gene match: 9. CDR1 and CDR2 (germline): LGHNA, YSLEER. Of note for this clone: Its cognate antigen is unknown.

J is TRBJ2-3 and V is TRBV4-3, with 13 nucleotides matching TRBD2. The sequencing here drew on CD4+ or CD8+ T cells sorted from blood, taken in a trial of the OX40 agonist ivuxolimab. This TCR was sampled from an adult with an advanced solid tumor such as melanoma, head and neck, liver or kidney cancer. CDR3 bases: TGCGCCAGCAGCCCCGACAGACTAGCGGGGGGTAACACAGATACGCAGTATTTT. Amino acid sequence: CASSPDRLAGGNTDTQYF.